This record looks at one T cell receptor (beta chain) sequence and its context. Its antigen is currently unknown. Here immunoSEQ multiplex PCR was the method, and the copy in TCRdb shows in-frame clones only, minus some. The sample has about 55,000 clones; almost 90% are singletons. Trimming pared 7 bases from V and 4 bases from J, leaving 17 bases between. Germline V gives CDR1 MDHEN, CDR2 SYDVKM. The CDR3 totals 14 residues. The source of the sample is a study of OX40 agonist ivuxolimab in advanced cancers. Study in general: In this cohort, patients received ivuxolimab, an agonistic anti-OX40 (CD134) antibody. Patients receiving dose escalation had hepatocellular carcinoma, melanoma, renal cell or head and neck cancer.

Study results and caveats: Nonresponders included some who also had low normalized T-cell clonal expansion.

The specimen was CD4+ or CD8+ T cells sorted from blood, collected in a trial of the OX40 agonist ivuxolimab. The TCR originated in an adult with an advanced solid tumor such as melanoma, head and neck, liver or kidney cancer. J is TRBJ2-7 and V is TRBV28, with a weak D call TRBD2 (7 bases). CDR3 in amino acids: CASNSQGGPYEQYF. The CDR3 nucleotides read TGTGCCAGCAATTCACAGGGAGGGCCTTACGAGCAGTACTTC.